Listed below are T cell receptor beta chains from one sample, sequenced in a study of post-analysis software for immune sequencing data. TCRdb re-called the PCR reads with MiXCR, one entry per CDR3 protein. There are around 180,000 distinct CDR3 sequences in the sample; approximately 30% occur only once, and about 1.6% lies in the top ten. Sequencing was done on a sample of blood. Receptor source: a girl aged 10-17 years with multiple sclerosis. Both conserved end residues are part of each CDR3. The D gene is left open where the match is weak. For some rows the clone size is stated as once, few or many, or as a class when expanded; others skip it.

size,J,V,D,DNA,CDR3
many,TRBJ2-3,TRBV3-1,NA,TGTGCCAGCAGCCAATTGGTTACGCAGTATTTT,CASSQLVTQYF
few,TRBJ2-3,TRBV11-2,TRBD2,TGTGCCAGCAGCTTAGTGGGAGGGACTAGCAGCTCAGATACGCAGTATTTT,CASSLVGGTSSSDTQYF
NA,TRBJ2-5,TRBV6-5,NA,TGTGCCAGCAGCCTGGTAGGGCAGGGGGAGACCCAGTACTTC,CASSLVGQGETQYF
many,TRBJ1-2,TRBV7-9,TRBD1,TGTGCCAGCAGCTTATGGACAGGGGATGGCTACACCTTC,CASSLWTGDGYTF
many,TRBJ2-4,TRBV29-1,NA,TGCAGCGTTGAACCTGGAACCAAAAACATTCAGTACTTC,CSVEPGTKNIQYF
few,TRBJ2-1,TRBV12-3/TRBV12-4,TRBD1,TGTGCCAGCAGTTCCGGACAGGGCCACGATGAGCAGTTCTTC,CASSSGQGHDEQFF
few,TRBJ2-2,TRBV2,TRBD1,TGTGCCAGCACTCCGGGACAGGGAGGTACCGGGGAGCTGTTTTTT,CASTPGQGGTGELFF
many,TRBJ1-2,TRBV6-5,NA,TGTGCCAGCAGCAACGGGGAGGGATTCGGAGGCTACACCTTC,CASSNGEGFGGYTF
few,TRBJ1-1,TRBV3-1,NA,TGTGCCAGCAGTGACAGGAACACTGAAGCTTTCTTT,CASSDRNTEAFF
NA,TRBJ2-5,TRBV7-9,NA,TGTGCCAGCAGCTTAGCGGGACCCCAAGAGACCCAGTACTTC,CASSLAGPQETQYF
many,TRBJ2-5,TRBV24-1,NA,TGTGCCACCAGTGATGGGACAATGGAGACCCAGTACTTC,CATSDGTMETQYF
NA,TRBJ1-4,TRBV7-9,NA,TGTGCCAGCAGCGGTTCGGGGGACGAAAAACTGTTTTTT,CASSGSGDEKLFF
few,TRBJ2-1,TRBV20-1,NA,TGCAGTGCTATTTCTGGACAAACCAATGAGCAGTTCTTC,CSAISGQTNEQFF
many,TRBJ2-7,TRBV20-1,NA,TGCAGTGCCACAGGGGGGAGGGACGAGCAGTACTTC,CSATGGRDEQYF
NA,TRBJ2-7,TRBV10-3,TRBD1,TGTGCCGTCAGATCCGGGACAGTCGGCGAGCAGTACTTC,CAVRSGTVGEQYF
few,TRBJ1-1,TRBV7-3,NA,TGTGCCAGCAGCTTCCAGGGGACCGCCATGAACACTGAAGCTTTCTTT,CASSFQGTAMNTEAFF
few,TRBJ2-5,TRBV29-1,TRBD2,TGCAGCGTTGTGATCAGCGGGAGGGCGGAGACCCAGTACTTC,CSVVISGRAETQYF
NA,TRBJ2-1,TRBV6-2/TRBV6-3,NA,TGTGCCAGCAACCCCACGGCTAACGCCTACAATGAGCAGTTCTTC,CASNPTANAYNEQFF
few,TRBJ2-1,TRBV7-9,TRBD2,TGTGCCGGCAGCAAAACTAGCGGGAGAATCAATGTGCAGTTCTTC,CAGSKTSGRINVQFF
NA,TRBJ2-1,TRBV27,TRBD1,TGTGCCAGCAGTTTAACAGGGGGCGGCCACAATGAGCAGTTCTTC,CASSLTGGGHNEQFF
many,TRBJ2-1,TRBV20-1,NA,TGCAGTGCTAGACTTCACACTAGTTTGGGGCAGTTCTTC,CSARLHTSLGQFF
many,TRBJ2-7,TRBV18,NA,TGTGCCAGCTCAGACTCCGGGACACGAACCTACGAGCAGTACTTC,CASSDSGTRTYEQYF
few,TRBJ1-2,TRBV10-3,NA,TGTGCCATCAGTGATCACGAGGGTGGCTACACCTTC,CAISDHEGGYTF
NA,TRBJ2-7,TRBV20-1,NA,TGCAGTGCTAGAGGCCTAGATGATAATCACGAGCAGTACTTC,CSARGLDDNHEQYF
NA,TRBJ2-7,TRBV4-1,TRBD1,TGCGCCAGCAGCCAAAGGACAGGGTTGTCCTACGAGCAGTACTTC,CASSQRTGLSYEQYF
many,TRBJ2-1,TRBV5-6,TRBD2,TGTGCCAGCGGGCGACTAGCGGGAGCGGGAGAGCAGTTCTTC,CASGRLAGAGEQFF
once,TRBJ2-7,TRBV5-1,NA,TGCGCCAGCAGCTTGGCCTCGGCCGTTCAGGGTTCGAGCCACGAGCAGTACTTC,CASSLASAVQGSSHEQYF
NA,TRBJ2-3,TRBV5-1,TRBD2,TGCGCCAGCAGCCTCCGGGGGGATGGCACAGATACGCAGTATTTT,CASSLRGDGTDTQYF
many,TRBJ2-5,TRBV25-1,NA,TGTGCCAGCAGTGATTTCGATAGCCGCGAGACCCAGTACTTC,CASSDFDSRETQYF
many,TRBJ2-3,TRBV6-5,NA,TGTGCCAGCAGTTCCAAGGAAATGACAGATACGCAGTATTTT,CASSSKEMTDTQYF
NA,TRBJ1-1,TRBV5-1,NA,TGCGCCAGCAGCTTGGGGGCGGTTGAAGCTTTCTTT,CASSLGAVEAFF